This entry describes one TCR beta chain. Its antigen is currently unknown. This entry is derived from a study of CD8+CD57+ T cells in acquired aplastic anemia. Researchers used genomic DNA as the template to profile TCR beta VDJ and CDR3. TCRdb reprocessed the reads with MiXCR, giving one entry per CDR3 protein. The sample consists of 150,000 to 200,000 distinct CDR3 sequences, 40% to 50% of them appearing once. The CDR3 loop spans 13 amino acids. Between the trimmed V and J ends, which lost 5 bases and 6 bases, there was a span of 14 bases. The germline CDR1 and CDR2 sequences are SNHLY and FYNNEI. Whole-study results and caveats: Found in both controls and patients were approximately 29 CD8+ CDR3 sequences.

Patients chosen for sequencing had CD8+CD57+ cells that had expanded, as shown by flow cytometry. Sequenced: sorted CD4+, CD8+, or CD8+CD57+ T cells (not recorded which) from PBMCs. The receptor comes from a human donor with aplastic anemia. The gene calls are TRBV2 and TRBJ2-7; either TRBD1 or TRBD2 may supply D (7 bases each). DNA for the CDR3: TGTGCCAGCAGTTCCCAGGGGGGGGGCGAGCAGTACTTC. Its protein is CASSSQGGGEQYF.